The 30 T cell receptor beta chains listed next were all sequenced from one sample in a study of blood T cells in healthy people across ages. A second PCR of 7 to 11 cycles used a sample-barcoded 5' primer and a J-beta primer mix. TCRdb independently ran MiXCR on the 5' RACE reads; one entry per CDR3 protein. The sample carries around 1,600,000 distinct CDR3 sequences, 35% to 45% recorded once. The specimen was blood. The source is a woman between 18 and 29 years old in good health.

This clonotype came up a few times. This chain links TRBV6-6 with TRBJ2-5; D uncertain. Germline V gene data show CDR1 as MNHNY and CDR2 as SVGAGI (reference sequence). The CDR3 length is 14 residues. V shed 2 bases and J shed 3 bases, with 10 bases lying between them. DNA of the CDR3: TGTGCCAGCAGTTACGGGGATACCAAAGAGACCCAGTACTTC. Translation: CASSYGDTKETQYF.

In regard to this clonotype: A much larger clonotype is one base distant, so this may be a read error. This sequence joins TRBV5-1 and TRBJ1-2; 7 bases fit TRBD1. CDR1 and CDR2 (germline): SGHRS, YFSETQ. This CDR3 comprises 15 residues. The CDR3 sequence: CASGLGTVSLGGYTF. The CDR3 region has the DNA TGCGCCAGCGGCTTGGGGACAGTTTCTCTGGGAGGCTACACCTTC.

The chain employs TRBV7-2 and TRBJ2-1, with 9 positions matching TRBD1. This CDR3 region has 14 residues. Germline V gives CDR1 SGHTA, CDR2 FQGNSA. With 8 bases clipped from V and 7 bases from J, the junction kept 9 bases outside the gene matches. CDR3 sequence reads: CASWGGQGLNEQFF. The CDR3 DNA sequence: TGTGCCAGCTGGGGGGGACAGGGACTTAATGAGCAGTTCTTC.

This clonotype was detected a few times. V is TRBV29-1 and J is TRBJ2-7, with 9 bases identical to TRBD1. V lost 4 bases to trimming and J lost 2 bases; unmatched junction nucleotides: 3. Germline V lookup: CDR1 SQVTM, CDR2 ANQGSEA. CDR3 length equals 13 residues. CDR3 in amino acids: CSVGRTGAYEQYF. The CDR3 region has the DNA TGCAGCGTTGGGAGGACAGGGGCCTACGAGCAGTACTTC.

This clonotype was detected a few times. The chain recombines TRBV5-1 with TRBJ2-5; D is unresolved. The CDR3 runs 13 residues. Germline CDR1 is SGHRS and CDR2 is YFSETQ. With 4 bases removed from V and 2 bases from J, the gap between germline ends came to 9 bases. The CDR3 region is CASSTGPQETQYF. The CDR3 DNA follows: TGCGCCAGCAGCACCGGACCGCAAGAGACCCAGTACTTC.

This chain links TRBV6-6 with TRBJ2-5, with D possibly being TRBD2 (6 bases). Looked up from germline, CDR1 is MNHNY and CDR2 is SVGAGI (reference sequence). V was trimmed by 2 bases and J by 0 bases, leaving 13 bases between them. The CDR3 runs 16 residues. The CDR3 region is CASSYRSGVYQETQYF. The CDR3 DNA follows: TGTGCCAGCAGTTACCGGTCGGGGGTGTACCAAGAGACCCAGTACTTC.

The rearrangement uses TRBV12-3 or TRBV12-4 and TRBJ2-1; either TRBD1 or TRBD2 may fit D (5 bases each). The CDR3 extends over 13 amino acids. V lost 6 bases and J lost 13, with 19 bases in between. The DNA for the CDR3 is TGTGCCAGCAGCTCTGACACCTCCTGGGACCAGTTCTTC. Protein sequence: CASSSDTSWDQFF.

The gene calls are TRBV6-2 or TRBV6-3 and TRBJ1-1, with D possibly TRBD1 on 6 matching bases. The CDR3 covers 14 residues. CDR1 and CDR2 from the germline V gene are MNHEY and SVGEGT. The ends were cut back, 10 bases at V and 2 bases at J, with 17 bases in the middle. In nucleotides, the CDR3 is TGTGCCACCAGGACAGCCCTTCGAAACACTGAAGCTTTCTTT. It translates to CATRTALRNTEAFF.

The chain employs TRBV4-1 and TRBJ2-7, with D perhaps TRBD1 (6 bases). Germline V gene sequence: CDR1 MGHRA, CDR2 YSYEKL. V gave up 7 bases and J gave up 7 bases, with 23 bases separating them. CDR3 length: 15 amino acids. The CDR3 region has the DNA TGCGCCAGCAAACCAGGGGCATACCCCTACAATGAGCAGTACTTC. It codes for CASKPGAYPYNEQYF.

Written as DNA, the CDR3 is TGTGCCAGCAGAAGCGGTGGGGTGATCTATAATTCACCCCTCCACTTT. Amino acids: CASRSGGVIYNSPLHF. The chain has TRBV6-5 and TRBJ1-6; D gene uncertain. The V end was cut by 6 bases, the J end by 3 bases, with 15 bases between. In germline, CDR1 is MNHEY, CDR2 SVGAGI. This CDR3 has 16 residues.

The rearrangement uses TRBV25-1 and TRBJ2-4, with 8 bases lining up with TRBD1. This CDR3 spans 13 amino acids. The germline CDR1 and CDR2 sequences are MGHDK and SYGVNS. With 5 bases clipped from V and 9 bases from J, the junction kept 6 bases outside the gene matches. The CDR3 DNA is TGTGCCAGCAGTTCACGGACAGGGTCCATTCAGTACTTC. It codes for CASSSRTGSIQYF.

This rearrangement joins TRBV20-1 to TRBJ2-3; 11 bases match TRBD2. There are 15 residues in the CDR3. J was trimmed by 6 bases and V by 3 bases; bases with no gene match: 8. CDR1 is DFQATT and CDR2 is SNEGSKA in the germline V gene (reference sequence). CDR3 loop: CSARDSSGGWDTQYF. CDR3 coding DNA: TGCAGTGCTAGGGATTCTAGCGGGGGGTGGGATACGCAGTATTTT.

V gene TRBV29-1 combines with J gene TRBJ2-2; a weak D match, TRBD1 (6 bases). The CDR3 loop spans 13 amino acids. Germline lookup yields CDR1 SQVTM and CDR2 ANQGSEA. V was shortened by 7 bases and J by 5 bases, with 14 bases between the two germline ends. The CDR3 region is CSASGVGTGELFF. CDR3 DNA sequence: TGCAGCGCATCAGGGGTGGGGACCGGGGAGCTGTTTTTT.

The V and J genes are TRBV25-1 and TRBJ1-1, with unresolved D. Germline loops: CDR1 MGHDK, CDR2 SYGVNS. CDR3 length: 14 amino acids. V was pared by 0 bases and J by 3 bases, with 8 bases between. The CDR3 reads CASSEYGGDTEAFF. The DNA for the CDR3 is TGTGCCAGCAGTGAATATGGCGGGGACACTGAAGCTTTCTTT.

This clonotype was seen only a few times. The genes are TRBV20-1 and TRBJ2-7, with TRBD2 identical over 8 bases. The germline CDR1 and CDR2 sequences are DFQATT and SNEGSKA (reference sequence). This CDR3 has 18 residues. V shed 3 bases and J 1 base; nucleotides not matched to a gene: 17. This chain's CDR3 is CSASFADDLAGRSYEQYF. CDR3 DNA: TGCAGTGCTAGTTTCGCGGATGATCTAGCGGGTCGTTCCTACGAGCAGTACTTC.

The chain uses TRBV25-1 and TRBJ2-4; 11 bases line up with TRBD1. The end of the DNA fits TRBJ2-7 better, so the J call may be wrong. The CDR3 extends over 15 amino acids. CDR1 and CDR2 from the germline V gene are MGHDK and SYGVNS. CDR3 coding DNA: TGTGCCAGCAGCGGCCGGGACAGGGGGATCCACGAGCAGTACTTC. It yields the protein CASSGRDRGIHEQYF.

As to this clonotype: This clone may be a read error of a much larger clone one base away. J is TRBJ2-1 and V is TRBV20-1; 8 bases are shared with TRBD2. This CDR3 has 12 residues. The germline gives CDR1 DFQATT, CDR2 SNEGSKA (reference sequence). Here the CDR3 DNA reads TGCAGGGCGGCCGGGAGGGAATACGAGCAGTTCTTC. It yields the protein CRAAGREYEQFF.

This CDR3 reads CASRASRGEDTQYF. Written as DNA, the CDR3 is TGCGCCAGCAGGGCATCCAGGGGCGAGGATACGCAGTATTTT. This rearrangement joins TRBV5-1 to TRBJ2-3; D might be TRBD1 (6 bases). CDR3 length: 14 residues. Germline CDR1 is SGHRS and CDR2 is YFSETQ. The ends were cut back, 5 bases at V and 6 bases at J, with 16 bases in the middle.

A few counts support this clonotype. V gene TRBV6-5 combines with J gene TRBJ2-7, with TRBD1 as a possible D gene (6 bases). The CDR3 is 15 amino acids. Germline CDR1 is MNHEY and CDR2 is SVGAGI. V was cut by 2 bases and J by 4 bases, with 15 bases left in between. The CDR3 coding sequence is TGTGCCAGCAGTTACGCCGGGGCAGGGGTATACGAGCAGTACTTC. Its protein is CASSYAGAGVYEQYF.

With respect to this clonotype: At one end, the junction sequence differs from germline, possibly due to a read error. This chain connects TRBV27 to TRBJ1-1; no clear D. Germline values: CDR1 MNHEY, CDR2 SMNVEV (reference sequence). The CDR3 consists of 14 residues. CDR3: CAGSQGGSNTEAFF. The CDR3 nucleotides are TGTGCCGGCAGTCAAGGAGGGAGTAACACTGAAGCTTTCTTT.

This clonotype was recorded a few times. The rearrangement joins TRBV5-5 to TRBJ1-2; D unclear. There are 16 residues in the CDR3. Per germline, CDR1 SGHKS and CDR2 YYEKEE (reference sequence). V gave up 2 bases and J gave up 0 bases, with 14 bases separating them. The CDR3 bases are TGTGCCAGCAGCTTCGCTGGACGGGGTTCTAACTATGGCTACACCTTC. Translation gives CASSFAGRGSNYGYTF.

V is TRBV29-1 and J is TRBJ1-2, with D possibly TRBD1 on 5 matching bases. Trimming stripped 7 bases from V and 5 bases from J, with 14 bases between. The CDR3 has 12 amino acids. The germline V gene encodes CDR1 SQVTM and CDR2 ANQGSEA. The CDR3 spells CSGVRGDYGYTF. Here the CDR3 DNA reads TGCAGCGGGGTACGGGGGGATTATGGCTACACCTTC.

V is TRBV20-1 and J is TRBJ1-4; a possible D gene is TRBD1 (6 bases). V lost 6 bases to trimming and J lost 5 bases, with 19 bases between them. The germline V gene has CDR1 DFQATT and CDR2 SNEGSKA (reference sequence). The CDR3 totals 15 residues. The DNA of the CDR3 is TGCAGTGCCACCGGGACAACTACCGGGAATGAAAAACTGTTTTTT. It codes for CSATGTTTGNEKLFF.

J is TRBJ1-1 and V is TRBV20-1; D is ambiguous. The V end was cut by 5 bases, the J end by 11 bases, with 12 bases between. The germline V gene has CDR1 DFQATT and CDR2 SNEGSKA (reference sequence). This CDR3 region has 10 residues. CDR3 in DNA: TGCAGTGCTCAAAATAATTTGGCTTTCTTT. Protein product: CSAQNNLAFF.

In this sample, this clonotype turned up many times. This chain uses TRBV6-5 with TRBJ1-2; D not certain. CDR1 is MNHEY, CDR2 SVGAGI, per germline. This CDR3 has 14 amino acids. V was trimmed by 6 bases and J by 1 base, leaving 12 bases between them. The DNA of the CDR3 is TGTGCCAGCAGCCCCGCCGGAGGTAACTATGGCTACACCTTC. Translated, it gives CASSPAGGNYGYTF.

Only one count was recorded for this clonotype. The CDR3 sequence: CSVVNRGLGEQYF. For the CDR3, the DNA is TGCAGCGTTGTAAACAGGGGTTTGGGCGAGCAGTACTTC. The rearrangement uses TRBV29-1 and TRBJ2-7; TRBD1 aligns across 7 bases. J gave up 6 bases and V 4 bases, and 9 bases lay outside the gene matches. The germline V gene has CDR1 SQVTM and CDR2 ANQGSEA. This CDR3 has 13 residues.

The chain uses TRBV2 and TRBJ2-5; tentatively, D is TRBD2 (6 bases). Germline loops: CDR1 SNHLY, CDR2 FYNNEI. The germline V and J ends were trimmed by 3 bases and 11 bases, with 19 bases remaining between them. This CDR3 is built from 14 residues. The CDR3 reads CASSDGQDWGEQYF. Here the CDR3 DNA reads TGTGCCAGCAGTGATGGCCAGGATTGGGGGGAGCAGTACTTC.

V and J are TRBV4-3 and TRBJ1-2, with 9 bases fitting TRBD1. V trimming: 1 base; J trimming: 4 bases; junction bases outside the gene matches: 4. The length of the CDR3 is 15 residues. Germline V gene sequence: CDR1 LGHNA, CDR2 YSLEER. Here the CDR3 DNA reads TGCGCCAGCAGCCAAGTAAGGGACAGGGCCTATGGCTACACCTTC. As protein: CASSQVRDRAYGYTF.

This chain uses TRBV21-1 with TRBJ2-2; the table calls TRBD1, which could not be checked here. TRBV21-1 has pseudogene status. This CDR3 is built from 15 residues. The CDR3: CASPLREPNTGELFF. The CDR3 DNA is TGTGCCAGCCCGCTCCGGGAACCGAACACCGGGGAGCTGTTTTTT.

The chain couples TRBV20-1 to TRBJ1-2; D not resolved. This CDR3 has 12 residues. Trimming shortened V by 5 bases and J by 3 bases, and 10 bases separated the two germline ends. Germline V gene lookup returns CDR1 DFQATT and CDR2 SNEGSKA (reference sequence). CDR3 DNA sequence: TGCAGTGCTCAAGAACGTTACTATGGCTACACCTTC. Its protein is CSAQERYYGYTF.